This T cell receptor (beta chain) came from a study of Graves' ophthalmopathy and Graves' hyperthyroidism. Study summary: Stable hyperthyroid donors showed no ophthalmopathy during 18 months follow-up.

From RNA, the CDR3 regions of TCR beta chains were amplified and sequenced. The workflow started with a first-round RT-PCR run with HTBI primers and then moved on to a second-round multiplex PCR. Via MiXCR, TCRdb re-called the multiplex PCR reads, giving one row per CDR3 protein. The sample has some 1.1 million distinct CDR3 sequences; about 40% are singletons. Findings and limits, study-wide: Cross-validated, the 13-signature model showed 87.88%/81.08% sensitivity/specificity, and 80%/75% in the test set. Blood also held most thyroid clonotypes expanded above 0.001 frequency.

Serum thyroxine and TRAb, along with clinical symptoms, thyroid ultrasound and orbital computed tomography, were what diagnosis relied on. This CDR3 is 12 amino acids long. Germline-derived CDR1 and CDR2 are KGHSH and LQKENI. V lost 3 bases to trimming and J lost 6 bases, with 9 bases between them. This clonotype has more than one count but fewer than ten. Its matching antigen is unknown. Sample: peripheral blood or thyroid tissue (not recorded which). The source of this sequence is an adult man with Graves' hyperthyroidism. The chain joins TRBV18 to TRBJ2-7; the D is unclear. The DNA of the CDR3 is TGTGCCAGCTCACCGATGGGTTCCGAGCAGTACTTC. Protein sequence: CASSPMGSEQYF. Full variable domain (missing parts from reference TRBV18 and TRBJ2-7): NAGVMQNPRHLVRRRGQEARLRCSPMKGHSHVYWYRQLPEEGLKFMVYLQKENIIDESGMPKERFSAEFPKEGPSILRIQQVVRGDSAAYFCASSPMGSEQYFGPGTRLTVT.